The 7 T cell receptor beta chains reported below all come from one sample, sequenced in a study of T cell responses to AZD1222 COVID-19 vaccine. TCRdb's copy holds only in-frame clones and misses some; the assay was immunoSEQ multiplex PCR. This sample has around 120,000 clones, with roughly 93% found just once. Specimen: peripheral blood, collected on day 0 of AZD1222 vaccination. These receptors were taken from an adult in good health.

The rearrangement joins TRBV12-3 or TRBV12-4 to TRBJ1-2, with 7 bases that match TRBD1. V trimming: 8 bases; J trimming: 2 bases; junction bases outside the gene matches: 5. The CDR3 is 13 residues long. The CDR3 protein is CASVRTGNYGYTF. In nucleotides, the CDR3 is TGTGCCAGCGTCCGGACAGGAAACTATGGCTACACCTTC.

The chain has TRBV4-2 and TRBJ1-5; the match to TRBD1 covers 9 bases. J was trimmed by 6 bases and V by 1 base; bases with no gene match: 4. The CDR3 consists of 15 residues. Germline lookup yields CDR1 LGHNA and CDR2 YNFKEQ. Here the CDR3 DNA reads TGTGCCAGCAGCCAAGGGGGGACAGGGCTTCAGCCCCAGCATTTT. Translated, it gives CASSQGGTGLQPQHF.

This chain uses TRBV18 with TRBJ2-1, with TRBD1 matching 8 bases. CDR1 and CDR2 (germline): KGHSH, LQKENI. The CDR3 is made up of 16 amino acids. V was pared by 0 bases and J by 6 bases, with 7 bases of the junction left unmatched. CDR3 nucleotides: TGTGCCAGCTCACCACCGGCAGGGGGCGTTGGCAATGAGCAGTTCTTC. It yields the protein CASSPPAGGVGNEQFF. Together with reference TRBV18 and TRBJ2-1, the CDR3 gives the full variable domain: NAGVMQNPRHLVRRRGQEARLRCSPMKGHSHVYWYRQLPEEGLKFMVYLQKENIIDESGMPKERFSAEFPKEGPSILRIQQVVRGDSAAYFCASSPPAGGVGNEQFFGPGTRLTVL.

The rearrangement links TRBV29-1 to TRBJ1-6; D gene unclear. This CDR3 is 13 amino acids long. V was pared by 3 bases and J by 7 bases, with 10 bases between. Germline-derived CDR1 and CDR2 are SQVTM and ANQGSEA. The CDR3 nucleotides read TGCAGCGTTGACGGTCAGGAGAATTCACCCCTCCACTTT. Protein sequence: CSVDGQENSPLHF.

V is TRBV5-1 and J is TRBJ1-2, with 7 bases lining up with TRBD1. This CDR3 has 15 residues. The J segment lost 3 bases and the V segment lost 1 base, leaving 6 bases of the junction unmatched. The germline V gene has CDR1 SGHRS and CDR2 YFSETQ. The CDR3 is CASSLTTGNYYGYTF. The CDR3 DNA sequence: TGCGCCAGCAGCTTGACGACAGGGAACTACTATGGCTACACCTTC.

The chain is built from TRBV5-4 and TRBJ1-1; D is possibly TRBD1 (6 bases). The CDR3 spans 14 residues. V lost 4 bases and J lost 9, with 19 bases in between. Germline V lookup: CDR1 SGHNT, CDR2 YYREEE (reference sequence). CDR3 nucleotide sequence: TGTGCCAGCAGCCCTCCAGTTATGGGGGCGAAAGCTTTCTTT. Protein sequence: CASSPPVMGAKAFF. Full variable domain (missing parts from reference TRBV5-4 and TRBJ1-1): ETGVTQSPTHLIKTRGQQVTLRCSSQSGHNTVSWYQQALGQGPQFIFQYYREEENGRGNFPPRFSGLQFPNYSSELNVNALELDDSALYLCASSPPVMGAKAFFGQGTRLTVV.

This chain uses TRBV6-5 with TRBJ1-1; tentatively, D is TRBD1 (5 bases). Per the germline V gene, CDR1 is MNHEY and CDR2 is SVGAGI. CDR3 length: 13 amino acids. Trimming shortened V by 7 bases and J by 2 bases, and 11 bases separated the two germline ends. The CDR3 sequence: CASTPTVNTEAFF. In DNA, the CDR3 is TGTGCCAGCACCCCGACAGTTAACACTGAAGCTTTCTTT.